This TCR beta chain was documented in a study of monozygotic twins with inflammatory bowel disease. Per donor there was one draw, yielding a blood sample of under 3 ml. This CDR3 has 12 residues. Per germline, CDR1 SEHNR and CDR2 FQNEAQ (reference sequence). The authors ran two nested PCRs of about 17 and 10 cycles on TCRalpha and TCRbeta cDNA. From the 5' RACE reads, TCRdb lists one entry per CDR3 protein and no DNA. In all, the sample yields approximately 420,000 distinct CDR3 sequences. This TCR was sampled from a human donor with ulcerative colitis or Crohn's disease, or a healthy co-twin of an affected twin (not recorded which). The chain couples TRBV7-9 to TRBJ1-1. Sample: blood. CDR3 sequence reads: CASSFQDSEAFF.